One TCR beta chain is described in this entry. Its antigen is currently unknown. This specimen comes from a study of early T cells in non-severe SARS-CoV-2 infection. Study-wide background: With bulk RNA from unsorted whole blood as input, sequencing yielded unpaired chains.

V lost 5 bases, J lost 5 bases, and 12 bases lay in between. The CDR3 sequence is 13 residues long. The V gene's germline CDR1 is ENHRY and CDR2 SYGVKD. Study conclusions and caveats: Clonotype matching in VDJdb favored anti-spike CD8 responses and did not capture private and CD4 specificities.

Researchers attached unique molecular identifiers to individual cDNA molecules. TCRdb analysed the 5' RACE reads with MiXCR anew, one entry per CDR3 protein. Seen here are approximately 38,000 distinct CDR3 sequences, 4.7% observed once, and the top ten hold 4.8%. Sample: whole blood. This TCR came from an adult who was a healthcare worker with PCR-confirmed SARS-CoV-2 infection or an uninfected control (not recorded which). The V call is TRBV10-3, the J call TRBJ2-5; no definite D call. The CDR3: CAISLEGGETQYF. The CDR3 DNA sequence: TGTGCCATCAGTCTGGAAGGCGGCGAGACCCAGTACTTC.